Following are 26 T cell receptor beta chains from one sample sequenced in a study of cytomegalovirus exposure and HLA in healthy donors. Use of 60 Vbeta and 13 Jbeta primers characterized the PCR. Sequenced by immunoSEQ multiplex PCR; TCRdb stores in-frame clones only, minus some. The sample carries over 70,000 clones, less than 80% recorded once. What was sequenced was PBMCs. Receptors originate from a woman aged 45 to 65 in good health and CMV-seropositive.

The V call is TRBV10-3, the J call TRBJ2-1; D is undetermined. CDR1 is ENHRY, CDR2 SYGVKD, per germline. The CDR3 has 15 residues. The V end lost 0 bases, the J end lost 0 bases, and 6 bases lay between the germline ends. In nucleotides, the CDR3 is TGTGCCATCAGTGAGTCGCTATCCTCCTACAATGAGCAGTTCTTC. It specifies CAISESLSSYNEQFF.

The count of this clone is one. The chain recombines TRBV11-1 with TRBJ2-5, with D uncertain. V lost 4 bases, J lost 2 bases, and 11 bases lay in between. CDR1 is SGHAT, CDR2 FQDESV, per germline (reference sequence). The CDR3 runs 14 residues. CDR3 nucleotides: TGTGCCAGCAGCTATAGCTTAGGTCAAGAGACCCAGTACTTC. Its protein is CASSYSLGQETQYF.

The chain has TRBV13 and TRBJ1-1, with TRBD1 matching over 7 bases. The germline V gene encodes CDR1 PRHDT and CDR2 FYEKMQ (reference sequence). The CDR3 consists of 17 residues. With 4 bases clipped from V and 4 bases from J, the junction kept 15 bases outside the gene matches. In DNA, the CDR3 is TGTGCCAGCAGCTCAACCAACAGGGGTCCCTGGAGCACTGAAGCTTTCTTT. Translating gives CASSSTNRGPWSTEAFF. The full variable domain, with the rest looked up from reference TRBV13 and TRBJ1-1, is AAGVIQSPRHLIKEKRETATLKCYPIPRHDTVYWYQQGPGQDPQFLISFYEKMQSDKGSIPDRFSAQQFSDYHSELNMSSLELGDSALYFCASSSTNRGPWSTEAFFGQGTRLTVV.

The table lists this clone with a few counts. The chain links TRBV13 to TRBJ2-5; TRBD1 might be the D (7 bases). Looked up from germline, CDR1 is PRHDT and CDR2 is FYEKMQ (reference sequence). V lost 5 bases and J 3 bases, leaving 16 bases between the germline ends. The CDR3 totals 15 residues. As DNA, the CDR3 is TGTGCCAGCAGCCGGGGACTGACAGGGAAAGAGACCCAGTACTTC. Its translation is CASSRGLTGKETQYF.

The chain uses TRBV30 and TRBJ1-1; perhaps TRBD1 as D (5 bases). This CDR3 is 13 amino acids long. V was clipped by 3 bases and J by 1 base, with 9 bases between them. Germline V gene data show CDR1 as GTSNPN and CDR2 as SVGIG (reference sequence). Written as DNA, the CDR3 is TGTGCCTGGAGCAAGGGGCCGAACACTGAAGCTTTCTTT. It translates to CAWSKGPNTEAFF.

The V call is TRBV5-1, the J call TRBJ2-7; tentative D call: TRBD1 (7 bases). CDR1 is SGHRS, CDR2 YFSETQ, per germline. The CDR3 is 16 amino acids. Trimming took off 4 bases at V and 2 bases at J, with 19 bases between the two ends. CDR3 DNA: TGCGCCAGCAGCCCATCCGGAGGGGACAGAGCCTACGAGCAGTACTTC. Translated: CASSPSGGDRAYEQYF.

The V and J genes are TRBV7-2 and TRBJ2-1; D unclear. Germline values: CDR1 SGHTA, CDR2 FQGNSA. The CDR3 consists of 15 residues. With 0 bases removed from V and 0 bases from J, the gap between germline ends came to 6 bases. The CDR3, as DNA: TGTGCCAGCAGCTTAGCAGTTAGCTCCTACAATGAGCAGTTCTTC. Protein sequence: CASSLAVSSYNEQFF. The whole variable domain, filled in from reference TRBV7-2 and TRBJ2-1, reads GAGVSQSPSNKVTEKGKDVELRCDPISGHTALYWYRQSLGQGLEFLIYFQGNSAPDKSGLPSDRFSAERTGGSVSTLTIQRTQQEDSAVYLCASSLAVSSYNEQFFGPGTRLTVL.

J is TRBJ1-2 and V is TRBV27; 9 bases map to TRBD1. Trimming at V came to 5 bases and at J to 8 bases, leaving 6 bases not matched to a gene. Per germline, CDR1 MNHEY and CDR2 SMNVEV (reference sequence). This CDR3 is built from 13 residues. CDR3 in amino acids: CASSLGTGYGYTF. In DNA form, the CDR3 reads TGTGCCAGCAGTCTCGGGACAGGGTACGGCTACACCTTC.

The genes are TRBV5-1 and TRBJ1-2; TRBD1 agrees at 7 bases. Germline CDR1 and CDR2: SGHRS and YFSETQ. With V trimmed by 3 bases and J by 4 bases, 9 bases remained unmatched. The CDR3 has 15 amino acids. CDR3 DNA sequence: TGCGCCAGCAGCTCCGGGACAGAGCAAATCTATGGCTACACCTTC. Translation gives CASSSGTEQIYGYTF.

The rearrangement uses TRBV7-8 and TRBJ1-1, with D possibly TRBD1 on 5 matching bases. Germline V gene lookup returns CDR1 SGHVS and CDR2 FQNEAQ. V dropped 5 bases and J dropped 3 bases, with 13 bases sitting between them. The CDR3 has 14 residues. The CDR3, as DNA: TGTGCCAGCAGCAGCAGACAGTTTTACACTGAAGCTTTCTTT. Translating gives CASSSRQFYTEAFF.

The sample holds one count of this clone. The rearrangement uses TRBV4-3 and TRBJ1-2; 7 bases agree with TRBD1. CDR1 is LGHNA and CDR2 is YSLEER in the germline V gene. The CDR3 runs to 15 residues. J was trimmed by 4 bases and V by 1 base; bases with no gene match: 6. CDR3 loop: CASSQASGGRYGYTF. The CDR3 region has the DNA TGCGCCAGCAGCCAAGCGTCAGGGGGTCGCTATGGCTACACCTTC.

This chain joins TRBV10-3 and TRBJ2-7, with 9 bases that match TRBD1. The CDR3 runs 13 residues. Germline CDR1 ENHRY, CDR2 SYGVKD. V lost 9 bases to trimming and J lost 2 bases; unmatched junction nucleotides: 5. For the CDR3, the DNA is TGTGCCATTGCCGGGACAGGGCCCTACGAGCAGTACTTC. Translating gives CAIAGTGPYEQYF.

The J gene is TRBJ2-5, the V gene TRBV5-6; D gene ambiguous. Trimming stripped 1 base from V and 0 bases from J, with 13 bases between. This CDR3 is built from 16 residues. Germline V CDR1 and CDR2: SGHDT, YYEEEE. The CDR3 loop is CASSLSQQLYQETQYF. The CDR3 DNA is TGTGCCAGCAGCTTGTCCCAACAGCTTTACCAAGAGACCCAGTACTTC. Full variable domain (outside the CDR3, taken from reference TRBV5-6 and TRBJ2-5): DAGVTQSPTHLIKTRGQQVTLRCSPKSGHDTVSWYQQALGQGPQFIFQYYEEEERQRGNFPDRFSGHQFPNYSSELNVNALLLGDSALYLCASSLSQQLYQETQYFGPGTRLLVL.

This sequence joins TRBV2 and TRBJ1-2; D call uncertain. V lost 5 bases and J 6 bases, leaving 16 bases between the germline ends. The CDR3 covers 14 residues. Germline assignment: CDR1 SNHLY and CDR2 FYNNEI. The CDR3 loop is CASSIPQGRHGYTF. The CDR3 coding sequence is TGTGCCAGCAGTATACCCCAAGGGAGGCATGGCTACACCTTC.

V usage is TRBV20-1 and J usage is TRBJ1-1; D is unclear. V was trimmed by 3 bases and J by 8 bases, leaving 7 bases between them. Germline CDR1 DFQATT, CDR2 SNEGSKA (reference sequence). The CDR3 covers 10 residues. CDR3 in amino acids: CSARREEAFF. CDR3 nucleotide sequence: TGCAGTGCTAGGAGGGAGGAAGCTTTCTTT.

This chain uses TRBV30 with TRBJ1-6; perhaps TRBD1 as D (6 bases). The CDR3 runs to 14 residues. From germline, CDR1 is GTSNPN and CDR2 SVGIG (reference sequence). The V end was cut by 6 bases, the J end by 3 bases, with 12 bases between. CDR3 sequence: CACPGQLYNSPLHF. The CDR3 nucleotides are TGTGCCTGTCCGGGACAACTCTATAATTCACCCCTCCACTTT.

As DNA, the CDR3 is TGTGCCAGCAGCTTGGGGACTAGCGGGGGGCTCCCCCTAGAGTTCTTC. This translates into CASSLGTSGGLPLEFF. The chain recombines TRBV5-6 with TRBJ2-1; TRBD2 matches 14 bases. The CDR3 is 16 amino acids. Germline V CDR1 and CDR2: SGHDT, YYEEEE. The V gene end was trimmed by 0 bases and the J gene end by 14 bases; junction bases not matched to a gene: 10.

This clone came up once. The gene calls are TRBV10-3 and TRBJ1-1; D gene uncertain. This CDR3 is 16 amino acids long. The germline V gene has CDR1 ENHRY and CDR2 SYGVKD. The V end lost 4 bases, the J end lost 0 bases, and 15 bases lay between the germline ends. CDR3 nucleotide sequence: TGTGCCATCAGTGCCGCCAACTTTCCATTGAACACTGAAGCTTTCTTT. This sequence encodes CAISAANFPLNTEAFF.

This sequence joins TRBV2 and TRBJ2-5; D is uncertain. The germline CDR1 and CDR2 sequences are SNHLY and FYNNEI. Deletions cut 7 bases from V and 4 bases from J, with 10 bases between. The CDR3 runs to 12 residues. In DNA, the CDR3 is TGTGCCAGCACCTATTCCCGAGAGACCCAGTACTTC. Amino acids: CASTYSRETQYF. The full variable domain, rest sourced from reference TRBV2 and TRBJ2-5, is EPEVTQTPSHQVTQMGQEVILRCVPISNHLYFYWYRQILGQKVEFLVSFYNNEISEKSEIFDDQFSVERPDGSNFTLKIRSTKLEDSAMYFCASTYSRETQYFGPGTRLLVL.

This clone has at least ten counts. The V gene is TRBV4-3, the J gene TRBJ1-4; 9 bases are shared with TRBD1. The ends lost 0 bases at V and 8 bases at J; junction bases unmatched: 7. This CDR3 contains 16 residues. Germline V CDR1 and CDR2: LGHNA, YSLEER. CDR3 residues: CASSQDGGQGGEKLFF. CDR3 nucleotides: TGCGCCAGCAGCCAAGACGGGGGACAGGGTGGCGAAAAACTGTTTTTT.

The J gene is TRBJ2-7, the V gene TRBV7-2, with 9 positions matching TRBD2. Germline lookup yields CDR1 SGHTA and CDR2 FQGNSA. This CDR3 region has 15 residues. V shed 1 base, J shed 2 bases, and the junction held 3 bases outside the gene matches. CDR3 coding DNA: TGTGCCAGCAGCTTAGATCGCGGGGGGGCCTACGAGCAGTACTTC. It codes for CASSLDRGGAYEQYF.

J is TRBJ1-3 and V is TRBV30; 7 bases match TRBD1. Germline V gene lookup returns CDR1 GTSNPN and CDR2 SVGIG (reference sequence). The CDR3 spans 16 residues. Unmatched junction bases numbered 5, after V lost 0 bases and J lost 0 bases. Here the CDR3 reads CAWSVGGIFSGNTIYF. DNA for the CDR3: TGTGCCTGGAGTGTAGGGGGCATATTCTCTGGAAACACCATATATTTT.

For this clone: Other DNA sequences in the sample encode the same CDR3. The CDR3 reads CAWSGVGGVGYEQYF. CDR3 DNA sequence: TGTGCCTGGAGTGGGGTGGGCGGGGTTGGTTACGAGCAGTACTTC. The chain recombines TRBV30 with TRBJ2-7, with D possibly being TRBD2 (6 bases). Trimming took 1 base from V and 4 from J, leaving 17 bases between them. Looked up from germline, CDR1 is GTSNPN and CDR2 is SVGIG (reference sequence). The CDR3 contains 15 residues.

The chain joins TRBV27 to TRBJ2-7, with unresolved D. Germline lookup yields CDR1 MNHEY and CDR2 SMNVEV (reference sequence). This CDR3 comprises 15 residues. Trimming took off 2 bases at V and 0 bases at J, with 11 bases between the two ends. CDR3 amino acids: CASSLAYPSSYEQYF. CDR3 nucleotide sequence: TGTGCCAGCAGTTTAGCCTACCCTAGCTCCTACGAGCAGTACTTC.

The CDR3 bases are TGCGCCAGCACCCAAACAGGGGGCACGACTGAAGCTTTCTTT. It specifies CASTQTGGTTEAFF. This rearrangement joins TRBV5-1 to TRBJ1-1; 9 bases are a match to TRBD1. The ends lost 6 bases at V and 5 bases at J; junction bases unmatched: 8. Per the germline V gene, CDR1 is SGHRS and CDR2 is YFSETQ. The CDR3 covers 14 residues.

The gene calls are TRBV5-5 and TRBJ2-1, with D possibly matching TRBD2 (6 bases). CDR3 size: 15 residues. CDR1 is SGHKS, CDR2 YYEKEE, per germline (reference sequence). The V gene lost 4 bases and the J gene lost 2 bases, with 13 bases spanning the gap. Written as DNA, the CDR3 is TGTGCCAGCAGCAACAGCGGGCTCACCTACAATGAGCAGTTCTTC. The encoded protein is CASSNSGLTYNEQFF.